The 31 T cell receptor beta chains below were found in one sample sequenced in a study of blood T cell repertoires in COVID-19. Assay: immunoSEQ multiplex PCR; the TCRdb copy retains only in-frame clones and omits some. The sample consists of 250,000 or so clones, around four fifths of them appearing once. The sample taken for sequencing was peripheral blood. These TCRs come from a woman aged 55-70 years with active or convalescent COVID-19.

Written as DNA, the CDR3 is TGTGCCACCTCCGGGACTCCATTCAATGAGCAGTTCTTC. This translates into CATSGTPFNEQFF. The V call is TRBV6-5, the J call TRBJ2-1, with D possibly matching TRBD2 (6 bases). V dropped 10 bases and J dropped 6 bases, with 16 bases sitting between them. The CDR3 totals 13 residues. Germline V gene lookup returns CDR1 MNHEY and CDR2 SVGAGI.

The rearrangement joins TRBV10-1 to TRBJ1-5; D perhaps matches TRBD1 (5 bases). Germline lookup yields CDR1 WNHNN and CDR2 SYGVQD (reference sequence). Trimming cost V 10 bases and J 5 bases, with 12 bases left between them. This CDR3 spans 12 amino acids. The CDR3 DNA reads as TGCGCCACCAGGTCGGGGGATCAGCCCCAGCATTTT. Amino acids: CATRSGDQPQHF.

In nucleotides, the CDR3 is TGTGCCAGCAGCCGACTAGCGGGAGGCCACGTCAATGAGCAGTTCTTC. Its translation: CASSRLAGGHVNEQFF. The V gene is TRBV7-3, the J gene TRBJ2-1, with TRBD2 identical over 13 bases. In germline, CDR1 is SGHTA, CDR2 FQGTGA. Trimming removed 5 bases from V and 6 bases from J; junction bases left unmatched: 7. The CDR3 is 16 amino acids.

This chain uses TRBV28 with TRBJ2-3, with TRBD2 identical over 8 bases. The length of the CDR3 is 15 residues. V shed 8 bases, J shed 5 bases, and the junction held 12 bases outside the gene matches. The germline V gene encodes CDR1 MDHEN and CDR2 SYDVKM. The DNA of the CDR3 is TGTGCCAGCGGGTTCGGTGAAGCGGGAGTAGATACGCAGTATTTT. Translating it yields CASGFGEAGVDTQYF.

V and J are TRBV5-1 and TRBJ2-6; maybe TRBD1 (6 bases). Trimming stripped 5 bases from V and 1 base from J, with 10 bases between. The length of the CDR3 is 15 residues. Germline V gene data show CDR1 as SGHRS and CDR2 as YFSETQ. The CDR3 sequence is CASSPGQSGANVLTF. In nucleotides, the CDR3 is TGCGCCAGCAGTCCCGGACAGTCTGGGGCCAACGTCCTGACTTTC.

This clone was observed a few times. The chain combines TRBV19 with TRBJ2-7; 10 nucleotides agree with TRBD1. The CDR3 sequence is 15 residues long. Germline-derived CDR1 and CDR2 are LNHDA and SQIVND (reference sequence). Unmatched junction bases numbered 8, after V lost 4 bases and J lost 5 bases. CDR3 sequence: CASSTRQGARDEQYF. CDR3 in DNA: TGTGCCAGTAGTACGCGACAGGGGGCGAGAGACGAGCAGTACTTC.

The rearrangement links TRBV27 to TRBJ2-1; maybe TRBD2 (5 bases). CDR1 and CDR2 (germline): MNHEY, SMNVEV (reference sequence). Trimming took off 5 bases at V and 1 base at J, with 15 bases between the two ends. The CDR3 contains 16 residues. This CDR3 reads CASSPHRTGSYNEQFF. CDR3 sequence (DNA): TGTGCCAGCAGTCCACACCGGACTGGATCCTACAATGAGCAGTTCTTC.

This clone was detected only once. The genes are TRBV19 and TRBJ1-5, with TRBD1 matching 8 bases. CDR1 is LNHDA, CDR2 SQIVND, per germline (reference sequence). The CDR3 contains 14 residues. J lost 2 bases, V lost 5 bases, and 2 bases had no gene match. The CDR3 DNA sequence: TGTGCCAGTAGTCAGACAGGGGGCAATCAGCCCCAGCATTTT. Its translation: CASSQTGGNQPQHF.

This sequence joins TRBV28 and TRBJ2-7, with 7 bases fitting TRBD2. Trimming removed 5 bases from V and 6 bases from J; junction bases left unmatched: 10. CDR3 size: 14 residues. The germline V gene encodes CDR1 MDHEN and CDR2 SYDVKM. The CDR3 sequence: CASSPPQGGGEQYV. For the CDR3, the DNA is TGTGCCAGCAGTCCACCCCAGGGCGGGGGCGAGCAGTACGTC.

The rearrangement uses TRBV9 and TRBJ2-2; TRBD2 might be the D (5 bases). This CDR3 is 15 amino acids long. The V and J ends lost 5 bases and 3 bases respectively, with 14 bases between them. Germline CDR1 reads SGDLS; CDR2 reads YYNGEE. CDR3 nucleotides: TGTGCCAGCAGATATTCAAGCGGTTACACCGGGGAGCTGTTTTTT. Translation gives CASRYSSGYTGELFF.

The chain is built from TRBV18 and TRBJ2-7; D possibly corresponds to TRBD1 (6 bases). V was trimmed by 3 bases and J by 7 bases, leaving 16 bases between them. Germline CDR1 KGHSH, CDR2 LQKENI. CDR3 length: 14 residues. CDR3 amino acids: CASSPNDRMGEQYV. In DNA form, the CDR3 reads TGTGCCAGCTCACCCAACGACAGGATGGGGGAGCAGTACGTC.

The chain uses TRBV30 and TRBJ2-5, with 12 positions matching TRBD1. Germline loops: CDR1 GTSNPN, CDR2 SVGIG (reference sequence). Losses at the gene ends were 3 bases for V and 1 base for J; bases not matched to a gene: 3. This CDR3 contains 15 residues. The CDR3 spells CAWSRDRGPQETQYF. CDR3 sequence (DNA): TGTGCCTGGAGCCGGGACAGGGGGCCCCAAGAGACCCAGTACTTC.

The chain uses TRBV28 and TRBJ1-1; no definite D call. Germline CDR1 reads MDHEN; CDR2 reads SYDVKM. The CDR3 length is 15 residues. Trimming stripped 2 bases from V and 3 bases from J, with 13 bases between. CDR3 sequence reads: CASSLSSGYDTEAFF. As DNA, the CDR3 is TGTGCCAGCAGTTTAAGTAGCGGGTATGACACTGAAGCTTTCTTT.

In nucleotides, the CDR3 is TGCGCCAGCAGCTTGGCAACTAGCGGAAACACCGGGGAGCTGTTTTTT. Translation: CASSLATSGNTGELFF. The rearrangement links TRBV5-1 to TRBJ2-2; 8 bases are a match to TRBD2. The CDR3 extends over 16 amino acids. The J segment lost 2 bases and the V segment lost 0 bases, leaving 3 bases of the junction unmatched. CDR1 SGHRS and CDR2 YFSETQ come from the germline V gene.

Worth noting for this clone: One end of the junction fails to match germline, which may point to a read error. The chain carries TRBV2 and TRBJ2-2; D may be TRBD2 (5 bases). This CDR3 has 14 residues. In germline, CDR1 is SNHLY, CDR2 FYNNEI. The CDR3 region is CASSGLRNPGELFF. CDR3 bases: TGTGCCAGCAGTGGACTAAGGAACCCCGGGGAGCTGTTTTTT.

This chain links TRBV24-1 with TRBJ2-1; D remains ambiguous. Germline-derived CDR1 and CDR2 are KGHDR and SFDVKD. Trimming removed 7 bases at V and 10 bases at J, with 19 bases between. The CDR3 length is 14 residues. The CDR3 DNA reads TGTGCCACCAGCCTCGGTAGCTTTTCCTACGAGCAGTTCTTC. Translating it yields CATSLGSFSYEQFF.

CDR3 bases: TGTGCCAGCAGTAAACAGGGGGGTAGATCCTACGAGCAGTACGTC. This encodes CASSKQGGRSYEQYV. The gene calls are TRBV28 and TRBJ2-7; 8 nucleotides align to TRBD1. From germline, CDR1 is MDHEN and CDR2 SYDVKM. After removal of 5 bases from V and 1 base from J, the junction contained 7 bases not matched to a gene. This CDR3 has 15 residues.

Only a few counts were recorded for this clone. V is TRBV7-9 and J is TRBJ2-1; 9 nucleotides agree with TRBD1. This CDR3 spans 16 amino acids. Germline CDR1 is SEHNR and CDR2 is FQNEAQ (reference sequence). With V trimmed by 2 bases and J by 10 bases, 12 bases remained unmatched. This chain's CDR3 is CASSLRGQGLIREQFF. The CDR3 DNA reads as TGTGCCAGCAGCTTACGGGGACAGGGATTAATCAGGGAGCAGTTCTTC.

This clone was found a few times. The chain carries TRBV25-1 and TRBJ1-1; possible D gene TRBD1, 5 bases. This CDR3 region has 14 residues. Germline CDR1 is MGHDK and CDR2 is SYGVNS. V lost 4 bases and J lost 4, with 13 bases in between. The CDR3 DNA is TGTGCCAGCAGTGCCCCCCCGGGGGGCACTGAAGCTTTCTTT. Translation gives CASSAPPGGTEAFF.

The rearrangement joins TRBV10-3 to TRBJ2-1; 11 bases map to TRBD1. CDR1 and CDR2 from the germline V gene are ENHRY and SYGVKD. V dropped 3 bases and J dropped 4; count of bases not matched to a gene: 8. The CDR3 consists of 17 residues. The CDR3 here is CAISDSPGQGGYNEQFF. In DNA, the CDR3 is TGTGCCATCAGTGACTCCCCGGGACAGGGGGGTTACAATGAGCAGTTCTTC.

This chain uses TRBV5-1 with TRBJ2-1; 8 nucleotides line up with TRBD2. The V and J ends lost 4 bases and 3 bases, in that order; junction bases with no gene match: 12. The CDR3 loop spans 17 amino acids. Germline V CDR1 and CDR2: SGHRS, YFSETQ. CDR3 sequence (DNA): TGCGCCAGCAGCCTGGAGGGCTTAGCGGGAAGCTACAATGAGCAGTTCTTC. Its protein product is CASSLEGLAGSYNEQFF.

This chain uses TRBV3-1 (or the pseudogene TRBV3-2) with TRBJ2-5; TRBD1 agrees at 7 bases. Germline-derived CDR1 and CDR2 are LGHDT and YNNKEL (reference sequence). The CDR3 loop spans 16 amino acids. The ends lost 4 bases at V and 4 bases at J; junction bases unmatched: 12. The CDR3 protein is CASSRQGEAHSETQYF. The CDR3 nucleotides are TGTGCCAGCAGCCGACAGGGCGAGGCCCATTCAGAGACCCAGTACTTC.

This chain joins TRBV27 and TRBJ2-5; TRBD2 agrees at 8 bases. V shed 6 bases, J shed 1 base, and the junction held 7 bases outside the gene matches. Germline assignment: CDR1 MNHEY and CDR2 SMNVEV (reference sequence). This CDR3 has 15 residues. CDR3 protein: CASSRSGGIQETQYF. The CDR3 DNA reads TGTGCCAGCAGCAGAAGCGGGGGAATCCAAGAGACCCAGTACTTC.

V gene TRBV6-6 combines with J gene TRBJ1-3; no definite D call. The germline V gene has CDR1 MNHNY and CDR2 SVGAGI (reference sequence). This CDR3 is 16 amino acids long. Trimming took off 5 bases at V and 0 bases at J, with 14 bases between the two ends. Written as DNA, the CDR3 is TGTGCCAGCAGTCACAGACCGATTAGCTCTGGAAACACCATATATTTT. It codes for CASSHRPISSGNTIYF.

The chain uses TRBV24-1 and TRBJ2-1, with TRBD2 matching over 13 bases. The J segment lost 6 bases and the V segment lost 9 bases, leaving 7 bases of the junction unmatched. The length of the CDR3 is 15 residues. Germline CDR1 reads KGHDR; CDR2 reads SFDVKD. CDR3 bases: TGTGCCACCGGGATAGGACTAGCGGGAGTCAATGAGCAGTTCTTC. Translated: CATGIGLAGVNEQFF.

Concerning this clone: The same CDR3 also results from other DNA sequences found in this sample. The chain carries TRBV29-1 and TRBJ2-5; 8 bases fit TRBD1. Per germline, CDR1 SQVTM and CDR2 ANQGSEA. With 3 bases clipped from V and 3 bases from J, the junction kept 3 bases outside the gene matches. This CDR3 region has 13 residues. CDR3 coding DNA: TGCAGCGTTGACAGGGGGCGGAAAGAGACCCAGTACTTC. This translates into CSVDRGRKETQYF.

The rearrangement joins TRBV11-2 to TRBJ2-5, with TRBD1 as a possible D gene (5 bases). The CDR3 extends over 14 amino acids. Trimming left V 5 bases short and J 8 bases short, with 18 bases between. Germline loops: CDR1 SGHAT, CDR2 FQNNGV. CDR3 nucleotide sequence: TGTGCCAGCAGCCGAACAGGCCCTGTCGGCACCCAGTACTTC. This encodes CASSRTGPVGTQYF.

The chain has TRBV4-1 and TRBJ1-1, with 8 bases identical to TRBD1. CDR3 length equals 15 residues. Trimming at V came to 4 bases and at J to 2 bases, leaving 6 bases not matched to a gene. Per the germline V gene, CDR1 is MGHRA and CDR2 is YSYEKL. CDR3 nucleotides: TGCGCCAGCAGCCGCCCGGACAGGGCAAACACTGAAGCTTTCTTT. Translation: CASSRPDRANTEAFF.

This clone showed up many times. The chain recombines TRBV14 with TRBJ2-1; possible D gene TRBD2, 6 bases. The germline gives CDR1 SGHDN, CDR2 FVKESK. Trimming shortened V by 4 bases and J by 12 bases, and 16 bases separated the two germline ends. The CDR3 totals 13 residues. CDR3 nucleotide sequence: TGTGCCAGCAGCCGACCGACTAGTGGTTCGCAGTTCTTC. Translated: CASSRPTSGSQFF.

CDR3 residues: CASTLGGAGELFF. CDR3 coding DNA: TGTGCCAGCACCCTGGGAGGAGCCGGGGAGCTGTTTTTT. V gene TRBV5-4 combines with J gene TRBJ2-2; tentative D call: TRBD2 (6 bases). Germline V CDR1 and CDR2: SGHNT, YYREEE (reference sequence). The V end lost 6 bases, the J end lost 6 bases, and 12 bases lay between the germline ends. CDR3 length: 13 amino acids.

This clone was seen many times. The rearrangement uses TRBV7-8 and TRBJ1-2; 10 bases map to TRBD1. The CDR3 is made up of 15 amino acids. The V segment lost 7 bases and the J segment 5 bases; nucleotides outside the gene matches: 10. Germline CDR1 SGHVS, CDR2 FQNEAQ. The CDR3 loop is CASTLLGGQGYGYTF. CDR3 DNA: TGTGCCAGCACCCTATTGGGGGGACAGGGGTATGGCTACACCTTC.